The entry below describes one T cell receptor (beta chain). The antigen is not known. The source of the sample is a study of cytomegalovirus exposure and HLA in healthy donors. The germline gives CDR1 SGHAT, CDR2 FQDESV (reference sequence). Trimming removed 5 bases at V and 7 bases at J, with 15 bases between. The CDR3 extends over 13 amino acids. General study findings and limits: Relative to equally common others, HLA-associated TCR beta chains showed greater clonal expansion in a later analysis. Using the classifier, cytomegalovirus status was reportedly diagnosed with high specificity and sensitivity. The presence/absence work took it that sequencing depth was about the same across donors. It was 150 to 200 TCR beta chains that were listed as cytomegalovirus-associated.

The PCR used 60 Vbeta and 13 Jbeta primers. Produced via immunoSEQ multiplex PCR; TCRdb's table is partial and in-frame only. The data contain around 76,000 clones, about two thirds of them singletons. The V call is TRBV11-1, the J call TRBJ2-7; perhaps TRBD2 as D (5 bases). Sequencing used PBMCs. The clonotype comes from a man aged 40-55 years in good health and CMV-seropositive. CDR3 DNA: TGTGCCAGCAGCCACCGACGAGGGTATGAGCAGTACTTC. Protein product: CASSHRRGYEQYF.